This T cell receptor beta chain was documented in a study of low-dose radiotherapy and immunotherapy resistance in tumors. Across the whole study: Patients' oral aspirin dose was 300 mg daily across four cycles from cycle 1 day 1.

CDR3 length: 14 residues. Germline trimming cut 2 bases from V and 6 bases from J; bases unmatched to any gene: 4. CDR1 is SGHKS, CDR2 YYEKEE, per germline (reference sequence). Amplification of TCRs used a constant-region primer and V-primer adapter for roughly 22 PCR cycles. TCRdb itself ran the reads through MiXCR, one entry per CDR3 protein. This table has about 52,000 distinct CDR3 sequences, roughly 33% appearing once. Time point noted: after trial treatment. Treatment of the sample: LDRT plus nivolumab, ipilimumab, low-dose cyclophosphamide and aspirin (RACIN trial). The donors' regimen was nivolumab, ipilimumab, aspirin, low-dose cyclophosphamide and low-dose radiotherapy.

V is TRBV5-5 and J is TRBJ2-1; 8 bases are a match to TRBD2. The source of this sequence is a male donor with rectosigmoid adenocarcinoma. The sequences come from PBMCs, collected after low-dose radiotherapy plus immunotherapy. The CDR3 coding sequence is TGTGCCAGCAGCTTTCTAGCGGGCCCCAATGAGCAGTTCTTC. It encodes CASSFLAGPNEQFF.